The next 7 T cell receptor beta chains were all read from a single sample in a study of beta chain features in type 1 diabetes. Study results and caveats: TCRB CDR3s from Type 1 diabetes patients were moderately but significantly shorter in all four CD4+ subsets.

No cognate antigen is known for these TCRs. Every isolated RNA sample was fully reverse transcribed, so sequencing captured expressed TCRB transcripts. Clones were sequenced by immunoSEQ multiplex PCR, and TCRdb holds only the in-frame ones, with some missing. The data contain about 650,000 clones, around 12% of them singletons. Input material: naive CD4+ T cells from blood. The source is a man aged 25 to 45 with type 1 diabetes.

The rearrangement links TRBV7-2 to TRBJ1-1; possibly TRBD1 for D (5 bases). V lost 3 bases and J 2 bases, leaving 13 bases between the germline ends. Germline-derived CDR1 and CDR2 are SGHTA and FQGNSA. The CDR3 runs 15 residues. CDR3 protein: CASSLLGRTNTEAFF. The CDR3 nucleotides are TGTGCCAGCAGCTTGTTGGGACGGACTAACACTGAAGCTTTCTTT.

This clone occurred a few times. The CDR3 DNA sequence: TGCGCCAGCAGCCAGGGCCGTAAGGGACACAACTATGGCTACACCTTC. It encodes CASSQGRKGHNYGYTF. The chain joins TRBV4-3 to TRBJ1-2; perhaps TRBD1 as D (6 bases). CDR3 length: 16 residues. The germline V and J ends were trimmed by 3 bases and 2 bases, with 16 bases remaining between them. Germline V gene data show CDR1 as LGHNA and CDR2 as YSLEER.

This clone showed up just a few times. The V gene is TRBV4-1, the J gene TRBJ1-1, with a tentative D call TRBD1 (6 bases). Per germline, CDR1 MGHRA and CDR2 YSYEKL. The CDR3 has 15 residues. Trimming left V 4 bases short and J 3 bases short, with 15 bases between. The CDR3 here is CASSRTADRYTEAFF. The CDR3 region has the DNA TGCGCCAGCAGCCGGACAGCCGACCGTTACACTGAAGCTTTCTTT.

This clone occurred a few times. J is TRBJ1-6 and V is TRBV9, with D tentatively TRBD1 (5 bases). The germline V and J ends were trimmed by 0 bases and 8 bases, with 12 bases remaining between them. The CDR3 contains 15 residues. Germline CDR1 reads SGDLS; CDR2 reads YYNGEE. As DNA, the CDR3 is TGTGCCAGCAGCGTAGGTATTCAAGGGGATTCACCCCTCCACTTT. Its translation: CASSVGIQGDSPLHF.

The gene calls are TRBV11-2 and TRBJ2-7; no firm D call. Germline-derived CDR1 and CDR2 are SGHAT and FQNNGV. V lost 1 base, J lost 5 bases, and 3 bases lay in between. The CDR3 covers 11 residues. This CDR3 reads CASSLVDEQYF. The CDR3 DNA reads TGTGCCAGCAGCTTAGTGGACGAGCAGTACTTC.

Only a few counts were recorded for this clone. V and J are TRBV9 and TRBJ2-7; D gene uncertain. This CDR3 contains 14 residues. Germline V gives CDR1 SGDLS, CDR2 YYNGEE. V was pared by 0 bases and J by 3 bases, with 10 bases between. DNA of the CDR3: TGTGCCAGCAGCGTAGACAGTTTTCGCTACGAGCAGTACTTC. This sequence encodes CASSVDSFRYEQYF. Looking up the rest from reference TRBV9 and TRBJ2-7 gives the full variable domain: DSGVTQTPKHLITATGQRVTLRCSPRSGDLSVYWYQQSLDQGLQFLIQYYNGEERAKGNILERFSAQQFPDLHSELNLSSLELGDSALYFCASSVDSFRYEQYFGPGTRLTVT.

In nucleotides, the CDR3 is TGTGCCAGCAGTTCCGGCGGGGGAAGAGGCGGGGAGCTGTTTTTT. It yields the protein CASSSGGGRGGELFF. The gene calls are TRBV6-6 and TRBJ2-2; 7 nucleotides line up with TRBD2. This CDR3 spans 15 amino acids. Germline V CDR1 and CDR2: MNHNY, SVGAGI (reference sequence). V was clipped by 4 bases and J by 7 bases; unmatched bases: 9.